The present entry profiles one T cell receptor (beta chain) with its context. How the authors handled the data: Counts of nucleated cells, estimated from reference gene primer amplification, were obtained. TCRdb keeps only in-frame clones here, not all; method: immunoSEQ multiplex PCR. V, J and clone size are those of that table, while D and trimming were read from the DNA. The sample consists of roughly 36,000 clones, 75% to 90% of them appearing once. The data belong to a study of blood T cell repertoires in COVID-19. The wider study: The cDNA or gDNA used as material had been derived from T cells, B-cell-depleted T cells, or PBMCs.

CDR3 length: 19 amino acids. The J segment lost 0 bases and the V segment lost 4 bases, leaving 9 bases of the junction unmatched. Per germline, CDR1 SGHRS and CDR2 YFSETQ. The sequencing input was peripheral blood. The receptor comes from a man between 60 and 75 years old with acute or convalescent COVID-19. This rearrangement joins TRBV5-1 to TRBJ2-1, with TRBD2 matching over 14 bases. CDR3 in amino acids: CASSPGLAGGPSSYNEQFF. Here the CDR3 DNA reads TGCGCCAGCAGCCCTGGACTAGCGGGGGGTCCGAGCTCCTACAATGAGCAGTTCTTC.